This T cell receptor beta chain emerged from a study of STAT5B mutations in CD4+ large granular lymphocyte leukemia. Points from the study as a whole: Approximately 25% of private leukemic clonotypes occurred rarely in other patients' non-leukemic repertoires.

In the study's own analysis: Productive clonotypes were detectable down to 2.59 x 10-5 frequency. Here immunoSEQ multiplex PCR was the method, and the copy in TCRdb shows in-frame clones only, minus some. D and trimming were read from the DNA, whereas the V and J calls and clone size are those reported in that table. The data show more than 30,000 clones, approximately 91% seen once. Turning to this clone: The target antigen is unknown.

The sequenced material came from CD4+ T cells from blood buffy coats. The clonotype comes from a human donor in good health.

CDR3 coding DNA: TGTGCCAGTAGTATAAGTGAGAGGGGTCGAAATGGCTACACCTTC. This translates into CASSISERGRNGYTF. The chain is built from TRBV19 and TRBJ1-2, with a weak D call TRBD1 (5 bases). V was clipped by 2 bases and J by 6 bases, with 16 bases between them. CDR3 length: 15 residues. Germline CDR1 and CDR2: LNHDA and SQIVND (reference sequence).